The 8 T cell receptor beta chains presented below share a single source sample, sequenced in a study of cytomegalovirus exposure and HLA in healthy donors. It was with 60 Vbeta and 13 Jbeta primers that the PCR ran. Only in-frame clones appear in the TCRdb table, and some are missing; sequencing was by immunoSEQ multiplex PCR. This sample has under 200,000 clones; around 78% occur once, and the top ten carry over 12%. The sequenced sample was PBMCs. All receptors derive from a woman in her twenties or thirties in good health and CMV-seropositive.

In DNA form, the CDR3 reads TGTGCCAGCAGCTCAAGGACTAGCGGGAGGGCCCTGGGTCAGGAGACCCAGTACTTC. This gives the protein CASSSRTSGRALGQETQYF. V is TRBV7-6 and J is TRBJ2-5; 15 bases match TRBD2. V gave up 4 bases and J gave up 5 bases; unmatched junction bases: 14. The CDR3 has 19 residues. In germline, CDR1 is SGHVS, CDR2 FNYEAQ.

This clone was found a few times. The genes are TRBV6-5 and TRBJ2-3; D possibly corresponds to TRBD1 (5 bases). This CDR3 contains 12 residues. V lost 5 bases and J 8 bases, leaving 11 bases between the germline ends. CDR1 MNHEY and CDR2 SVGAGI come from the germline V gene. The CDR3 loop reads CASSAVRGTQYF. The CDR3 DNA follows: TGTGCCAGCAGTGCAGTAAGGGGTACGCAGTATTTT.

The table lists this clone with a count of one. This chain uses TRBV28 with TRBJ2-7, with 10 bases fitting TRBD1. Trimming took 6 bases from V and 0 from J; bases not matched to a gene: 17. This CDR3 is 19 amino acids long. Germline lookup yields CDR1 MDHEN and CDR2 SYDVKM. The DNA of the CDR3 is TGTGCCAGCAGAGTTATGGGACCGGGACAGGGGAAGGGCTCCTACGAGCAGTACTTC. Its protein is CASRVMGPGQGKGSYEQYF.

The chain couples TRBV2 to TRBJ1-3; D is ambiguous. V was pared by 6 bases and J by 4 bases, with 4 bases between. The germline CDR1 and CDR2 sequences are SNHLY and FYNNEI. The CDR3 runs 11 residues. The CDR3 loop reads CASRQGNTIYF. As DNA, the CDR3 is TGTGCCAGCAGACAGGGAAACACCATATATTTT.

The genes are TRBV30 and TRBJ2-1, with a tentative D call TRBD2 (5 bases). Germline V lookup: CDR1 GTSNPN, CDR2 SVGIG (reference sequence). The V end was cut by 1 base, the J end by 0 bases, with 7 bases between. The CDR3 consists of 14 residues. CDR3 nucleotides: TGTGCCTGGAGTGGTGGGAGCTCCTACAATGAGCAGTTCTTC. Translating it yields CAWSGGSSYNEQFF. Filled out from reference TRBV30 and TRBJ2-1, the complete variable domain reads SQTIHQWPATLVQPVGSPLSLECTVEGTSNPNLYWYRQAAGRGLQLLFYSVGIGQISSEVPQNLSASRPQDRQFILSSKKLLLSDSGFYLCAWSGGSSYNEQFFGPGTRLTVL.

The rearrangement uses TRBV7-2 and TRBJ1-4; D possibly corresponds to TRBD1 (5 bases). V dropped 4 bases and J dropped 3 bases, with 12 bases sitting between them. Germline V gives CDR1 SGHTA, CDR2 FQGNSA. This CDR3 has 15 residues. The CDR3 coding sequence is TGTGCCAGCAGCTGGACGGGGGGGGCTAATGAAAAACTGTTTTTT. Encoded protein: CASSWTGGANEKLFF. The full variable domain, rest sourced from reference TRBV7-2 and TRBJ1-4, is GAGVSQSPSNKVTEKGKDVELRCDPISGHTALYWYRQSLGQGLEFLIYFQGNSAPDKSGLPSDRFSAERTGGSVSTLTIQRTQQEDSAVYLCASSWTGGANEKLFFGSGTQLSVL.

The J gene is TRBJ1-2, the V gene TRBV7-2; the match to TRBD1 covers 8 bases. The V gene end was trimmed by 5 bases and the J gene end by 8 bases; junction bases not matched to a gene: 13. This CDR3 is built from 15 residues. The germline CDR1 and CDR2 sequences are SGHTA and FQGNSA. The CDR3, as DNA: TGTGCCAGCAGCGCCAGTGACAGGGGAATGGGCGGCTACACCTTC. Protein product: CASSASDRGMGGYTF.

The genes are TRBV6-5 and TRBJ1-4; D is unresolved. V lost 0 bases and J lost 0, with 5 bases in between. This CDR3 is built from 15 residues. Germline-derived CDR1 and CDR2 are MNHEY and SVGAGI. The CDR3 spells CASSYSTATNEKLFF. CDR3 sequence (DNA): TGTGCCAGCAGTTACTCAACAGCAACTAATGAAAAACTGTTTTTT.